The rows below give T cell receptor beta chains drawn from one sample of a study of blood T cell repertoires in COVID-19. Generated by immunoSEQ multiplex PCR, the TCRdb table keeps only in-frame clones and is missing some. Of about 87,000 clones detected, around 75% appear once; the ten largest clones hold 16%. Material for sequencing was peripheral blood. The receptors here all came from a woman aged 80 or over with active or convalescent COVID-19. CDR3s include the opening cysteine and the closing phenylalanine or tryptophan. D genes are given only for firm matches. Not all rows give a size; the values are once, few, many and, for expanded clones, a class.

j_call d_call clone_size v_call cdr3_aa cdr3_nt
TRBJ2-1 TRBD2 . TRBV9 CASSVASSTSGTYNEQFF TGTGCCAGCAGCGTAGCCTCCTCGACTAGCGGGACTTACAATGAGCAGTTCTTC
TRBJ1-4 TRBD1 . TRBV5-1 CASSLSGTGDEKLFF TGCGCCAGCAGCTTATCCGGGACAGGGGATGAAAAACTGTTTTTT
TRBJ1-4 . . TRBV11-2 CASSPRVRTNEKLFF TGTGCCAGCAGTCCCAGGGTCCGTACGAATGAAAAACTGTTTTTT
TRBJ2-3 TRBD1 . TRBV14 CASSQDRGKTGSTDTQYF TGTGCCAGCAGCCAAGATCGTGGGAAGACAGGGAGCACAGATACGCAGTATTTT
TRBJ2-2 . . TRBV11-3 CASSLLGGTGELFF TGTGCCAGCAGCTTACTCGGGGGCACCGGGGAGCTGTTTTTT
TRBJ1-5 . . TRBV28 CASNEGQGNQPQHF TGTGCCAGCAATGAAGGCCAGGGCAATCAGCCCCAGCATTTT
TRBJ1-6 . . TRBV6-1 CASSEETPSSYNSPLHF TGTGCCAGCAGTGAAGAGACACCGAGCTCCTATAATTCACCCCTCCACTTT
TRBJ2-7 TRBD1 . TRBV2 CASRATGTGGSHEQYF TGTGCCAGCAGAGCCACCGGGACAGGGGGCTCCCACGAGCAGTACTTC
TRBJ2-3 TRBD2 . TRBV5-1 CASSRTSATTDTQYF TGCGCCAGCAGCCGGACTAGCGCCACCACAGATACGCAGTATTTT
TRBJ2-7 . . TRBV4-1 CASSQDRVGEQYF TGCGCCAGCAGCCAAGACAGGGTCGGCGAGCAGTACTTC
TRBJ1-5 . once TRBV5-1 CASSFEGGNQPQHF TGCGCCAGCAGCTTTGAGGGCGGCAATCAGCCCCAGCATTTT
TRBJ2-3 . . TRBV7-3 CASSLTGTDTQYF TGTGCCAGCAGCTTAACCGGCACAGATACGCAGTATTTT
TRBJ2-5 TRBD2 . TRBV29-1 CSHSSGSETQYF TGCAGCCATAGTAGCGGGAGTGAGACCCAGTACTTC
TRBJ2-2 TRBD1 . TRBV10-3 CAITDRGVTGELFF TGTGCCATCACAGACAGGGGAGTGACCGGGGAGCTGTTTTTT
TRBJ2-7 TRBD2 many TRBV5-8 CASSFGASGPYEQYF TGTGCCAGCAGCTTCGGGGCTAGCGGGCCCTACGAGCAGTACTTC
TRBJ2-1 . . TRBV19 CASTRADEQFF TGTGCCAGTACCCGAGCGGATGAGCAGTTCTTC
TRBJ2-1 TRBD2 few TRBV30 CAVRGGYNEQFF TGTGCCGTCCGGGGGGGCTACAATGAGCAGTTCTTC
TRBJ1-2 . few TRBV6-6 CASSVYYGYTF TGTGCCAGCAGTGTATATTATGGCTACACCTTC
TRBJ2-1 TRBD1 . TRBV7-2 CASSSGTGHRYNEQFF TGTGCCAGCAGTTCCGGGACAGGGCATCGATACAATGAGCAGTTCTTC
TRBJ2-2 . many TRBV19 CASSVGPGTGELFF TGTGCCAGTAGTGTCGGTCCAGGGACCGGGGAGCTGTTTTTT
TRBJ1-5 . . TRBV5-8 CASSSHATLEPQHF TGTGCCAGCAGCTCCCACGCCACTTTGGAGCCCCAGCATTTT
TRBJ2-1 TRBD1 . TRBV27 CASFTGQPYNEQFF TGTGCCAGCTTTACGGGACAGCCATACAATGAGCAGTTCTTC
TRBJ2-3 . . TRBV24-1 CATSLATDTQYF TGTGCCACCAGCCTAGCAACAGATACGCAGTATTTT
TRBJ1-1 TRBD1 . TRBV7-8 CAEDRGRITEAFF TGTGCCGAGGACAGGGGGCGCATCACTGAAGCTTTCTTT
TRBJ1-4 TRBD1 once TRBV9 CASSVEGQGEKLFF TGTGCCAGCAGCGTAGAGGGACAGGGAGAAAAACTGTTTTTT
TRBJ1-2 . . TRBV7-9 CASSLFDISGRVINYGYTF TGTGCCAGCAGCTTATTTGATATTTCCGGTCGGGTAATTAACTATGGCTACACCTTC
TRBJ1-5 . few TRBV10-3 CAISPTSYQPQHF TGTGCCATCAGCCCCACCAGTTATCAGCCCCAGCATTTT